Included here is one T cell receptor beta chain sequence, with context. V gave up 3 bases and J gave up 5 bases, with 12 bases separating them. The CDR3 length is 14 residues. CDR1 is SGHDN, CDR2 FVKESK, per germline. This record comes from a study of blood T cell repertoires in COVID-19. Study context: Specimens from acute and convalescent COVID-19 originated in the United States, Italy and Spain. The cDNA or gDNA used as material had been derived from T cells, B-cell-depleted T cells, or PBMCs.

As processed by the authors: Estimation of nucleated cell counts relied on the amplification of reference gene primers. Profiling relied on immunoSEQ multiplex PCR, and the TCRdb table lists in-frame clones only, not all of them. Clone size and V and J calls were adopted from that table, with D and trimming inferred from the DNA. In the table there are about 100,000 clones, approximately 90% of which are singletons. The sample taken for sequencing was peripheral blood. This receptor was obtained from a man aged 50 to 59 with active COVID-19. This rearrangement joins TRBV14 to TRBJ2-3, with D hard to call. In nucleotides, the CDR3 is TGTGCCAGCAGCCAGGGCTTTTTAGGAGATACGCAGTATTTT. This translates into CASSQGFLGDTQYF.